The rows below give T cell receptor beta chains drawn from one sample of a study of regulatory T cells in long-lasting Graves disease. TCRdb re-called the multiplex PCR reads through MiXCR, storing one row per CDR3 protein. The sample records 300,000 to 400,000 distinct CDR3 sequences, 16% being singletons. A further study also used this sample, focusing on T cells in Graves' hyperthyroidism and ophthalmopathy.

The material was peripheral blood mononuclear cells (PBMCs), obtained at new diagnosis, from a patient treated with antithyroid drugs. The source is a middle-aged man with Graves disease. Both conserved end residues are part of each CDR3. D genes are given only for firm matches. The listing skips clone size in some rows; elsewhere it reads once, few, many or a size class.

d_gene | j_gene | v_gene | abundance | CDR3aa | CDR3nt
- | TRBJ1-1 | TRBV5-1 | many | CASSLGVTANTEAFF | TGCGCCAGCAGCCTAGGGGTGACAGCGAACACTGAAGCTTTCTTT
- | TRBJ2-3 | TRBV20-1 | many | CSARARGAGVGQTDTQYF | TGCAGTGCTAGAGCCCGCGGGGCGGGCGTGGGTCAGACAGATACGCAGTATTTT
- | TRBJ1-5 | TRBV5-1 | many | CASSLEGAGNQPQHF | TGCGCCAGCAGCTTAGAGGGCGCGGGCAATCAGCCCCAGCATTTT
TRBD2 | TRBJ2-2 | TRBV5-4 | once | CASGRAGGQTGELFF | TGTGCCAGCGGCCGAGCGGGGGGGCAAACCGGGGAGCTGTTTTTT
TRBD1 | TRBJ1-2 | TRBV4-1 | - | CASSQGFQGADGYTF | TGCGCCAGCAGCCAAGGATTTCAGGGGGCGGATGGCTACACCTTC
- | TRBJ1-1 | TRBV5-1 | many | CASNFLPDTEAFF | TGCGCCAGCAACTTTCTTCCCGACACTGAAGCTTTCTTT
- | TRBJ2-3 | TRBV5-1 | many | CASSWVRFSTDTQYF | TGTGCCAGCAGCTGGGTCAGGTTTAGCACAGATACGCAGTATTTT
TRBD1 | TRBJ1-5 | TRBV4-1 | - | CASSQEADRGYRQPQHF | TGCGCCAGCAGCCAAGAAGCAGACAGGGGGTACCGACAGCCCCAGCATTTT
- | TRBJ1-6 | TRBV7-2 | many | CASSIGTSWGSPLHF | TGTGCCAGCAGCATAGGGACCTCCTGGGGTTCACCCCTCCACTTT
TRBD2 | TRBJ2-5 | TRBV30 | many | CAWRTSGPGPQYF | TGTGCCTGGAGGACTAGCGGGCCCGGGCCCCAGTACTTC
TRBD1 | TRBJ2-2 | TRBV18 | few | CASSPRDRVLTGELFF | TGTGCCAGCTCACCACGGGACAGGGTGCTGACCGGGGAGCTGTTTTTT
- | TRBJ2-3 | TRBV4-2 | - | CASSLLARDTQYF | TGTGCCAGCAGCCTCCTGGCCCGGGATACGCAGTATTTT
TRBD1 | TRBJ2-5 | TRBV6-1 | many | CASSTGTGQETQYF | TGTGCCAGCAGTACTGGGACAGGCCAAGAGACCCAGTACTTC
- | TRBJ2-3 | TRBV7-6 | many | CASSLVATPAGTDTQYF | TGTGCCAGCAGCTTAGTCGCGACCCCTGCGGGCACAGATACGCAGTATTTT